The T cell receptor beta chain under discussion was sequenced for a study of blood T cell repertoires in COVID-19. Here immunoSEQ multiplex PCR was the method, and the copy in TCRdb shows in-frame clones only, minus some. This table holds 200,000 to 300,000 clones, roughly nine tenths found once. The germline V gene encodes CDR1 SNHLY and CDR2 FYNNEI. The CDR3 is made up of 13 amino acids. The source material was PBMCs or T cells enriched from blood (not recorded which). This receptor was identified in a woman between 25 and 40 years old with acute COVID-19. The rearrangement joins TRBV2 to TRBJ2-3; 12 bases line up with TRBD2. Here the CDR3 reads CAALAGGSDTQYF. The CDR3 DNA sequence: TGTGCAGCACTAGCGGGGGGTTCAGATACGCAGTATTTT.